Listed below are T cell receptor beta chains from one sample, sequenced in a study of metastatic and nonmetastatic thyroid tumors. MiXCR was used by TCRdb to re-call the PCR reads. This sample carries thousands of clones, roughly a third of them seen once, and the ten largest clones take around a fifth. Sequenced: adjacent normal tissue. Receptors were obtained from a female donor with papillary thyroid cancer or a benign thyroid nodule (not recorded which). Some clones in this sample may be carry-over from other donors' samples. Each CDR3 is given with its conserved first and last residue. Each record gives: D gene, clone size, V gene, J gene, CDR3 DNA, CDR3 protein. The D gene is left open where the match is weak. Some rows have no size entry. The others give once, few or many, or a class for an expanded clone.

NA	NA	TRBV6-6	TRBJ1-3	TGTGCCAGCAGTTACTCCGGGACGACTGGAAACACCATATATTTT	CASSYSGTTGNTIYF
NA	few	TRBV16	TRBJ1-5	TGTGCCAGCAGCCAATCGTTGGCAGGGGGCAATCAGCCCCAGCATTTT	CASSQSLAGGNQPQHF
TRBD2	large	TRBV7-8	TRBJ2-7	TGTGCCAGCAGCTTAGTGGGAAGTCTAGCGGGAGGAACCTACGAGCAGTACTTC	CASSLVGSLAGGTYEQYF
NA	few	TRBV11-2	TRBJ1-1	TGTGCCAGCAGACCACACACAGAGAGGACTGAAGCTTTCTTT	CASRPHTERTEAFF
TRBD1	few	TRBV5-5	TRBJ1-5	TGTGCCAGCAGCGAGGATCGACAGGGCCCCAATCAGCCCCAGCATTTT	CASSEDRQGPNQPQHF
TRBD1	NA	TRBV20-1	TRBJ1-1	TGCAGTGCAAATCGGGACAGGGTAACTTTCTTT	CSANRDRVTFF
NA	NA	TRBV6-1	TRBJ2-1	TGTGCCAGCAGTCGTACTGCTAACTACAATGAGCAGTTCTTC	CASSRTANYNEQFF
TRBD1	NA	TRBV27	TRBJ1-2	TGTGCCAGCAGTACCGGGACAGGCGGCGCTGCGTATGGCTACACCTTC	CASSTGTGGAAYGYTF
TRBD2	NA	TRBV27	TRBJ2-7	TGTGCCAGCAGTCCGGTGGGGGGGGCCTACGAGCAGTACTTC	CASSPVGGAYEQYF
NA	few	TRBV6-1	TRBJ1-2	TGTGCCAGCAGGGACGGGGTAGGTGGCTACACCTTC	CASRDGVGGYTF
TRBD1	few	TRBV2	TRBJ2-7	TGTGCCAGCAAAGGGACAGGGGTGTACGCGCAGTACTTC	CASKGTGVYAQYF
NA	few	TRBV6-2/TRBV6-3	TRBJ2-7	TGTGCCAGCAGTTACTCCATGGTCTCGGGTGACTACGAGCAGTACTTC	CASSYSMVSGDYEQYF
NA	medium-sized	TRBV5-1	TRBJ1-1	TGCGCCAGCAGCTTGAGATCAACAGGGAACACTGAAGCTTTCTTT	CASSLRSTGNTEAFF
NA	large	TRBV28	TRBJ2-7	TGTGCCAGCACCGGATACGGGTTGGGAATCAGCGAGCAGTACTTC	CASTGYGLGISEQYF
NA	NA	TRBV6-5	TRBJ2-1	TGTGCCAGCACTTTAAGCGGAAAGAACAATGAGCAGTTCTTC	CASTLSGKNNEQFF
NA	NA	TRBV30	TRBJ2-2	TGTGCCTGGAGTGTATTCGGGGGCGCTTATTACGCGAACACCGGGGAGCTGTTTTTT	CAWSVFGGAYYANTGELFF